The clone carrying this TCR beta chain is a singleton in its sample. The sample originates from a study of blood T cell repertoires in COVID-19. Study at large: Italy, Spain and the United States were the sources of the convalescent and acute COVID-19 samples. Nucleic acid was either cDNA or gDNA, and it came from T cells, B-cell-depleted T cells, or PBMCs.

In the original workflow: Reference gene primer amplification gave estimated nucleated cell counts. Data came from immunoSEQ multiplex PCR; TCRdb stores just in-frame clones and leaves some out. The V and J calls and clone size are taken from that table; D and trimming were inferred from the DNA. The sample records 150,000 to 200,000 clones, just under 85% being singletons. Seattle patients were enrolled while actively infected and followed longitudinally. Germline loops: CDR1 MNHEY, CDR2 SMNVEV (reference sequence). The CDR3 runs to 14 residues. Trimming cost V 6 bases and J 7 bases, with 18 bases left between them.

V gene TRBV27 combines with J gene TRBJ1-1; TRBD1 is a possible D gene (6 bases). The sequencing sample was made of peripheral blood. The TCR comes from a man in his 60s with COVID-19, enrolled during active disease. CDR3 DNA sequence: TGTGCCAGCAGCAAGGCCGGGGACAAAAATGAAGCTTTCTTT. Translated, it gives CASSKAGDKNEAFF.